A selection of T cell receptor beta chains follows, all from one sample in a study of T-cell reconstitution after alpha-beta-depleted transplantation in children. One entry per CDR3 protein, called by TCRdb with MiXCR from the PCR reads. The sample has about 980,000 distinct CDR3 sequences; less than 30% are singletons. Material: PBMCs, mostly from graft donor cells, obtained 360 days after TCRalphabeta/CD19-depleted stem cell transplant. The receptors shown here come from a boy under three years old who had a stem cell transplant for SCID, so the T cells may come from the graft donor. CDR3s include the opening cysteine and the closing phenylalanine or tryptophan. The D gene is left open where the match is weak. Some rows have no size entry. The others give once, few or many, or a class for an expanded clone.

>.|TRBJ2-6|20|TRBD1|TRBV14
CASSQGTGGQPLSGANVLTF
TGTGCCAGCAGCCAAGGGACAGGGGGCCAGCCGCTCTCTGGGGCCAACGTCCTGACTTTC
>few|TRBJ2-2|16|.|TRBV12-3/TRBV12-4
CASSPGRGANTGELFF
TGTGCCAGCAGTCCGGGACGCGGCGCGAACACCGGGGAGCTGTTTTTT
>few|TRBJ2-7|17|.|TRBV5-5
CASSLAAMLGPPGEQYF
TGTGCCAGCAGCTTGGCCGCGATGTTGGGACCGCCTGGGGAGCAGTACTTC
>few|TRBJ1-2|13|TRBD1|TRBV6-1
CASSTNRGRGYTF
TGTGCCAGCAGTACGAACAGGGGGCGAGGCTACACCTTC
>few|TRBJ1-3|18|TRBD1|TRBV9
CASSVAPPGQNSGNTIYF
TGTGCCAGCAGCGTGGCACCCCCGGGACAGAACTCTGGAAACACCATATATTTT
>.|TRBJ2-1|16|.|TRBV7-6
CASSLSSGLGRNEQFF
TGTGCCAGCAGCTTATCGTCCGGGTTAGGGAGGAATGAGCAGTTCTTC
>.|TRBJ2-7|14|.|TRBV4-1
CASSQEVYSYEQYF
TGCGCCAGCAGCCAAGAAGTGTACTCCTACGAGCAGTACTTC
>many|TRBJ1-1|15|TRBD1|TRBV29-1
CSVVNLQGYDTEAFF
TGCAGCGTTGTAAATTTACAGGGGTATGACACTGAAGCTTTCTTT
>few|TRBJ2-7|14|TRBD2|TRBV30
CAWSAGRKAYEQYF
TGTGCCTGGAGTGCCGGGAGGAAAGCATACGAGCAGTACTTC
>few|TRBJ2-5|14|.|TRBV4-2
CASSRLGGEETQYF
TGTGCCAGCAGCCGCCTAGGGGGGGAAGAGACCCAGTACTTC
>.|TRBJ2-3|16|TRBD2|TRBV4-3
CASSQDPSGGADTQYF
TGCGCCAGCAGCCAAGATCCTAGCGGGGGGGCAGATACGCAGTATTTT
>few|TRBJ1-6|17|.|TRBV6-1
CASSWAVDSAGSSPLHF
TGTGCCAGCAGCTGGGCGGTTGACAGCGCGGGGAGCTCACCCCTCCACTTT
>few|TRBJ2-3|15|.|TRBV7-2
CASSSPKRGTDTQYF
TGTGCCAGCAGCTCCCCGAAGCGGGGCACAGATACGCAGTATTTT
>few|TRBJ2-5|13|.|TRBV25-1
CASSKQGQETQYF
TGTGCCAGCAGCAAACAGGGACAAGAGACCCAGTACTTC
>.|TRBJ2-7|14|.|TRBV6-1
CASKPQSAGGEQYF
TGTGCCAGCAAACCGCAGTCGGCCGGCGGGGAGCAGTACTTC
>.|TRBJ2-7|15|.|TRBV5-5
CASSLGSKGGYEQYF
TGTGCCAGCAGCTTGGGATCGAAGGGGGGCTACGAGCAGTACTTC
>.|TRBJ1-5|15|TRBD1|TRBV5-5
CASSLGDRGEQPQHF
TGTGCCAGCAGCTTGGGGGACAGGGGGGAACAGCCCCAGCATTTT
>few|TRBJ2-2|16|TRBD2|TRBV6-2/TRBV6-3
CASSSLAGELTGELFF
TGTGCCAGCAGCTCACTAGCGGGGGAGCTCACCGGGGAGCTGTTTTTT
>few|TRBJ1-3|13|TRBD1|TRBV20-1
CSVPRDSGNTIYF
TGCAGTGTCCCCAGGGACAGCGGAAACACCATATATTTT
>few|TRBJ2-1|17|TRBD2|TRBV12-3/TRBV12-4
CASSLYSGGKSYNEQFF
TGTGCCAGCAGTTTATACAGCGGGGGGAAGTCCTACAATGAGCAGTTCTTC
>few|TRBJ1-1|12|.|TRBV4-1
CASSQLGQEAFF
TGCGCCAGCAGCCAACTGGGACAAGAAGCTTTCTTT
>many|TRBJ2-2|14|.|TRBV21-1
CASSKHENTGELFF
TGTGCCAGCAGCAAACACGAGAACACCGGGGAGCTGTTTTTT
>.|TRBJ2-1|14|.|TRBV15
CATSGGISYNEQFF
TGTGCCACCAGCGGGGGGATCTCCTACAATGAGCAGTTCTTC
>.|TRBJ1-4|15|.|TRBV15
CATSQRSGTNEKLFF
TGTGCCACCAGCCAGAGGTCAGGGACTAATGAAAAACTGTTTTTT
>.|TRBJ2-7|13|.|TRBV27
CASRRAKNYEQYF
TGTGCCAGCAGACGGGCCAAAAACTACGAGCAGTACTTC
>many|TRBJ1-1|14|.|TRBV2
CASRPRGRNTEAFF
TGTGCCAGCAGACCACGGGGGAGGAACACTGAAGCTTTCTTT
>few|TRBJ2-1|11|.|TRBV30
CAWGDYNEQFF
TGTGCCTGGGGGGATTACAATGAGCAGTTCTTC
>few|TRBJ2-2|15|TRBD1|TRBV20-1
CSAREGGPNTGELFF
TGCAGTGCTAGAGAAGGGGGCCCTAACACCGGGGAGCTGTTTTTT
>.|TRBJ2-4|21|TRBD1|TRBV6-1
CASSEALLDRARWLAKNIQYF
TGTGCCAGCAGTGAAGCTCTTTTGGACAGGGCGCGGTGGCTAGCCAAAAACATTCAGTACTTC
>.|TRBJ2-5|13|.|TRBV20-1
CSAVPRREETQYF
TGCAGTGCAGTACCGCGCAGGGAAGAGACCCAGTACTTC
>.|TRBJ2-7|18|TRBD2|TRBV5-1
CASSLWTSGGVSSYEQYF
TGCGCCAGCAGCCTCTGGACTAGCGGGGGGGTAAGCTCCTACGAGCAGTACTTC
>.|TRBJ1-6|15|.|TRBV7-9
CASSSLKRSDSPLHF
TGTGCCAGCAGCTCCCTCAAGAGGTCTGATTCACCCCTCCACTTT
>.|TRBJ2-7|16|.|TRBV28
CASSSPLRDTSYEQYF
TGTGCCAGCAGTTCCCCGCTCCGGGACACATCCTACGAGCAGTACTTC
>.|TRBJ2-5|17|TRBD2|TRBV4-1
CASSQISGGAGMETQYF
TGCGCCAGCAGCCAGATTAGCGGGGGGGCAGGGATGGAGACCCAGTACTTC
>.|TRBJ1-6|14|TRBD1|TRBV6-5
CASSFEGADSPLHF
TGTGCCAGCAGTTTTGAGGGGGCGGATTCACCCCTCCACTTT
>.|TRBJ2-1|14|.|TRBV2
CASGEAVRYNEQFF
TGTGCCAGCGGGGAGGCAGTCCGTTACAATGAGCAGTTCTTC
>.|TRBJ1-1|15|.|TRBV6-5
CASSYYRTGNTEAFF
TGTGCCAGCAGTTACTATAGGACGGGGAACACTGAAGCTTTCTTT
>few|TRBJ2-7|12|TRBD1|TRBV6-2/TRBV6-3
CASSYDDRGQYF
TGTGCCAGCAGTTACGATGACAGGGGGCAGTACTTC
>few|TRBJ2-2|14|.|TRBV28
CATETDKNTGELFF
TGTGCCACCGAGACGGACAAGAACACCGGGGAGCTGTTTTTT
>few|TRBJ2-1|16|.|TRBV6-1
CASSELSTGYYNEQFF
TGTGCCAGCAGTGAACTTTCGACAGGCTACTACAATGAGCAGTTCTTC
>few|TRBJ2-2|17|TRBD2|TRBV7-2
CASSLGVLAGTTGELFF
TGTGCCAGCAGCTTAGGGGTCCTAGCGGGGACCACCGGGGAGCTGTTTTTT
>.|TRBJ2-3|18|TRBD1|TRBV12-3/TRBV12-4
CASSLRSAGQGPTDTQYF
TGTGCCAGCAGTTTGCGGTCTGCGGGACAGGGTCCCACAGATACGCAGTATTTT
>.|TRBJ1-1|12|.|TRBV12-3/TRBV12-4
CASQRGNTEAFF
TGTGCCTCCCAGCGGGGTAACACTGAAGCTTTCTTT
>.|TRBJ1-2|15|.|TRBV4-3
CASSQGRDTFYGYTF
TGCGCCAGCAGCCAAGGTCGTGACACCTTCTATGGCTACACCTTC
>.|TRBJ2-1|16|.|TRBV3-1
CASSLIRLGGYNEQFF
TGTGCCAGCAGCCTTATCAGACTAGGGGGCTACAATGAGCAGTTCTTC
>.|TRBJ1-5|14|.|TRBV2
CASSEGSLNQPQHF
TGTGCCAGCAGTGAAGGCAGCCTCAATCAGCCCCAGCATTTT